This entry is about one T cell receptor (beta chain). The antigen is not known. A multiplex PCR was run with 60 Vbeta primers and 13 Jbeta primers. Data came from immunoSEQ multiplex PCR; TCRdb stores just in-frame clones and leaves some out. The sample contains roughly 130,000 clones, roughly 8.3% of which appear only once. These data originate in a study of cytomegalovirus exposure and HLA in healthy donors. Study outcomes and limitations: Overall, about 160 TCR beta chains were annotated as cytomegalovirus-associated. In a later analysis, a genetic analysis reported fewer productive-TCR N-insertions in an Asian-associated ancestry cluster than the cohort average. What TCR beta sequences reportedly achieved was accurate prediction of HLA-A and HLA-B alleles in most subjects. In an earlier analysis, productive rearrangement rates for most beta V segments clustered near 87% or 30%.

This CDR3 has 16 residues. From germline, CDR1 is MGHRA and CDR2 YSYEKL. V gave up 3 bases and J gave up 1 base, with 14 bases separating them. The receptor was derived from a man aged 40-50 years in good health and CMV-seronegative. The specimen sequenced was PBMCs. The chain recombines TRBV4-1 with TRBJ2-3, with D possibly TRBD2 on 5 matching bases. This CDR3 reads CASSHVLRVRTDTQYF. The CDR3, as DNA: TGCGCCAGCAGCCACGTCTTGCGGGTCCGCACAGATACGCAGTATTTT.